This record concerns one TCR beta chain sequence. The source of the sample is a study of CD8 T cells in Susac syndrome. Control patients had untreated stable or active relapsing-remitting multiple sclerosis by revised McDonald criteria. TEMRA cells were FACS-enriched, and CD8+ and CD4+ T cells were isolated negatively. With V trimmed by 2 bases and J by 4 bases, 7 bases remained unmatched. The CDR3 loop spans 16 amino acids. From germline, CDR1 is MGHRA and CDR2 YSYEKL. An input of roughly 0.5 to 1 ug of RNA was subjected to reverse transcription using random hexamers. The immunoSEQ assay covered 54 Vbeta and 13 Jbeta segments for CDR3. TCRdb ran MiXCR on the immunoSEQ multiplex PCR reads and lists one entry per CDR3 protein. The sample includes about 200,000 distinct CDR3 sequences, about 94% of them seen just once.

The TCR sequence derives from a human donor with multiple sclerosis. Input material: CD4+ T cells from PBMCs. V and J are TRBV4-1 and TRBJ2-3, with 9 nucleotides matching TRBD2. For the CDR3, the DNA is TGCGCCAGCAGCCAAATTGCGGGGGGGCCGGCAGATACGCAGTATTTT. Amino acids: CASSQIAGGPADTQYF.